The sequence of this T cell receptor (beta chain) was determined in a study of cytomegalovirus exposure and HLA in healthy donors. V lost 4 bases to trimming and J lost 6 bases; unmatched junction nucleotides: 3. CDR1 is SEHNR, CDR2 FQNEAQ, per germline (reference sequence). The CDR3 covers 14 residues. In regard to this clone: The antigen is not known.

Vbeta (60) and Jbeta (13) primers were used in the PCR. TCRdb's table, derived via immunoSEQ multiplex PCR, lists solely in-frame clones and lacks some. Here the sample spans 95,000 to 150,000 clones, roughly 10% being singletons. The study's findings and limits: The listing of fewer than 200 TCR beta chains classed them as cytomegalovirus-associated.

Sequenced input: PBMCs. The rearrangement uses TRBV7-9 and TRBJ2-2, with 9 bases that match TRBD1. The origin of this receptor is a woman aged 18 to 35 in good health and CMV-seropositive. The CDR3 bases are TGTGCCAGCAGCTCCCGACAGGGGGCCGGGGAGCTGTTTTTT. This sequence encodes CASSSRQGAGELFF.